The entry below gives a single TCR beta chain sequence along with its context. These data originate in a study of shared clonotypes between healthy human individuals. CDR3 length: 16 amino acids. Germline CDR1 reads SGHTA; CDR2 reads FQGNSA. V shed 5 bases and J 1 base; nucleotides not matched to a gene: 11. Libraries were prepared by immunoSEQ multiplex PCR; TCRdb keeps only in-frame clonotypes and omits some of them. The sample lists nearly 2 million clones; about 94% were seen once. The naive CD8 subset, CD45RO-negative cells positively selected for CCR7, excluded terminally differentiated effector memory CD45RA+ cells.

The TCR sequence derives from a man aged 18 to 35 in good health. The sequencing input was naive CD8+ T cells sorted from blood. The rearrangement uses TRBV7-2 and TRBJ2-7; 7 bases map to TRBD1. The chain's CDR3 is CASSPNLGTVSYEQYF. CDR3 DNA: TGTGCCAGCAGCCCTAATCTCGGGACAGTGTCCTACGAGCAGTACTTC. The full variable domain, its missing parts supplied by reference TRBV7-2 and TRBJ2-7, is GAGVSQSPSNKVTEKGKDVELRCDPISGHTALYWYRQSLGQGLEFLIYFQGNSAPDKSGLPSDRFSAERTGGSVSTLTIQRTQQEDSAVYLCASSPNLGTVSYEQYFGPGTRLTVT.